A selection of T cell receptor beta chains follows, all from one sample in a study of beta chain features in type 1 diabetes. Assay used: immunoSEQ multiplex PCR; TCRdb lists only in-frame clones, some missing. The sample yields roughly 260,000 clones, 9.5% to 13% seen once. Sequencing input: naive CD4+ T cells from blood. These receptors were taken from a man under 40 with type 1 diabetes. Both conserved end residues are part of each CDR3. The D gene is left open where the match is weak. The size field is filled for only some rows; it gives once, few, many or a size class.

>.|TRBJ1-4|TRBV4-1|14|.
CASSQSTGDEKLFF
TGCGCCAGCAGCCAATCGACGGGAGATGAAAAACTGTTTTTT
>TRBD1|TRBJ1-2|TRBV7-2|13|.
CASSQDRAGGYTF
TGTGCCAGCAGCCAGGACAGGGCGGGAGGCTACACCTTC
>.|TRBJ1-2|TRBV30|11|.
CAWSPGGGYTF
TGTGCCTGGAGTCCGGGGGGGGGCTACACCTTC
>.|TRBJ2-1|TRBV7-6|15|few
CASSFSLQGPNEQFF
TGTGCCAGCAGCTTTTCCCTACAGGGCCCCAATGAGCAGTTCTTC
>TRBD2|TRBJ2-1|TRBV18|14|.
CASSPSGGRNEQFF
TGTGCCAGCTCACCAAGCGGGGGACGCAATGAGCAGTTCTTC
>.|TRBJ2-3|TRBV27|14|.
CASSFIVSTDTQYF
TGTGCCAGCAGTTTCATAGTAAGCACAGATACGCAGTATTTT
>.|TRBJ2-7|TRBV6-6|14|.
CASRATGTSYEQYF
TGTGCCAGCAGGGCGACGGGTACCTCCTACGAGCAGTACTTC
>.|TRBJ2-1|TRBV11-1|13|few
CASSLKLHNEQFF
TGTGCCAGCAGCTTGAAGCTCCACAATGAGCAGTTCTTC
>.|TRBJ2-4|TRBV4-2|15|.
CASSQVGTTENIQYF
TGTGCCAGCAGCCAAGTCGGGACAACGGAAAACATTCAGTACTTC
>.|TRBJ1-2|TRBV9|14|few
CASSVGVQGVGYTF
TGTGCCAGCAGCGTAGGAGTCCAGGGCGTTGGCTACACCTTC
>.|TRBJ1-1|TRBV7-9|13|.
CASSLEQATEAFF
TGTGCCAGCAGCTTAGAGCAGGCCACTGAAGCTTTCTTT
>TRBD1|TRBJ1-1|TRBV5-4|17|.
CASSRGGQGLSNTEAFF
TGTGCCAGCAGCCGTGGGGGACAGGGACTTTCGAACACTGAAGCTTTCTTT
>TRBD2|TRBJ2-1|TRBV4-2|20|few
CASSGASGGQRVSSYNEQFF
TGTGCCAGCAGCGGAGCTAGCGGGGGGCAAAGAGTCAGCTCCTACAATGAGCAGTTCTTC
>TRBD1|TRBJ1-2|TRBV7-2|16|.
CASSQVTGEPIYGYTF
TGTGCCAGCAGCCAAGTGACAGGGGAACCCATCTATGGCTACACCTTC
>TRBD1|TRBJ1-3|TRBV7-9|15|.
CASSRGQGTGNTIYF
TGTGCCAGCAGTCGTGGACAGGGGACAGGAAACACCATATATTTT
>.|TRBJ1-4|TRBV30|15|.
CAWSVPGGFNEKLFF
TGTGCCTGGAGTGTACCAGGAGGTTTTAATGAAAAACTGTTTTTT
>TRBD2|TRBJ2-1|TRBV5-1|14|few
CASSLPSGGYEQFF
TGCGCCAGCAGCTTGCCTAGCGGGGGATATGAGCAGTTCTTC
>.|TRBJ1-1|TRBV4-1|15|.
CASSQTQGKDTEAFF
TGCGCCAGCAGCCAAACGCAGGGAAAGGACACTGAAGCTTTCTTT
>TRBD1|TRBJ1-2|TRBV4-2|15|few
CASSQGDREIDGYTF
TGTGCCAGCAGCCAAGGGGACAGGGAGATCGATGGCTACACCTTC
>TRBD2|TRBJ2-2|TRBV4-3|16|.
CASSQFIAGDTGELFF
TGCGCCAGCAGCCAATTTATAGCGGGGGACACCGGGGAGCTGTTTTTT
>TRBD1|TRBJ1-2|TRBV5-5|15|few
CASSVWTGLNYGYTF
TGTGCCAGCAGCGTATGGACAGGCCTGAACTATGGCTACACCTTC
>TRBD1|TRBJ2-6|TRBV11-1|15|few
CASSQGVSGANVLTF
TGTGCCAGCAGCCAGGGGGTTTCTGGGGCCAACGTCCTGACTTTC
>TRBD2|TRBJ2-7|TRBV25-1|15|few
CASSEPMSSGYEQYF
TGTGCCAGCAGTGAGCCTATGTCTAGCGGGTACGAGCAGTACTTC